The rows below give T cell receptor beta chains drawn from one sample of a study of regulatory T cells in long-lasting Graves disease. TCRdb itself ran the multiplex PCR reads through MiXCR, one entry per CDR3 protein. The sample lists fewer than 350,000 distinct CDR3 sequences; 15% to 20% were seen once. This sample comprised peripheral blood mononuclear cells (PBMCs), obtained at new diagnosis, from a patient treated with antithyroid drugs. The receptor set was obtained from a female donor with Graves disease. Both conserved end residues are part of each CDR3. The D gene is left open where the match is weak.

v_gene	j_gene	d_gene	CDR3aa
TRBV15	TRBJ2-7	TRBD2	CATSFRLANYEQYF
TRBV12-3/TRBV12-4	TRBJ2-3	.	CASSYAGLEDTQYF
TRBV20-1	TRBJ2-3	TRBD2	CSARVSTSGVSDTQYF
TRBV14	TRBJ2-7	.	CASSQLQGGEQYF
TRBV28	TRBJ1-1	TRBD1	CASSPLTGGYVNTEAFF
TRBV12-3/TRBV12-4	TRBJ2-3	TRBD2	CASSLVAGAGTDTQYF
TRBV7-9	TRBJ2-2	.	CASSPRASYQELFF
TRBV12-3/TRBV12-4	TRBJ2-7	.	CASSLALGYEQYF
TRBV19	TRBJ2-7	.	CASSIEDSGRTPRQF
TRBV30	TRBJ2-7	TRBD1	CAWSVQGRTSYDYEQYF
TRBV5-4	TRBJ2-5	.	CASSPSYQETQYF
TRBV6-5	TRBJ2-7	.	CASSYGRERGEQYF
TRBV28	TRBJ2-7	TRBD1	CASRQGAVNEQYF
TRBV12-3/TRBV12-4	TRBJ2-1	.	CASRPTGVSGNEQFF
TRBV28	TRBJ2-7	TRBD1	CASSPTGGVNYEQYF
TRBV20-1	TRBJ2-3	.	CSAQRRGSTDTQYF
TRBV4-1	TRBJ1-4	.	CASSRPGTRPEKLFF
TRBV28	TRBJ2-7	.	CASSSTIFNRYEQYF
TRBV12-3/TRBV12-4	TRBJ1-4	.	CASSPSRGWNEKLFF
TRBV11-2	TRBJ1-1	.	CASSLEWGPNTEAFF
TRBV6-2/TRBV6-3	TRBJ1-1	.	CASSYWPMNTEAFF
TRBV30	TRBJ1-6	TRBD1	CARGQDNSPLHF
TRBV6-1	TRBJ2-3	TRBD2	CASRNLAATQYF
TRBV7-9	TRBJ2-7	TRBD2	CASSPGLAGFEQYF
TRBV29-1	TRBJ2-7	TRBD1	CSVEDGDRDEQYF
TRBV5-4	TRBJ2-1	.	CASSAGLFRNEQFF
TRBV28	TRBJ1-6	.	CASGPSHSPLHF
TRBV29-1	TRBJ1-2	.	CSVSEGSNYGYTF
TRBV19	TRBJ2-7	TRBD1	CATKGQGNVGEQYF
TRBV7-2	TRBJ2-1	TRBD2	CASSLGLAGAGKKFF
TRBV9	TRBJ2-3	.	CASSAPTDRTDTQYF
TRBV20-1	TRBJ1-4	.	CSAQAGRGEKLFF
TRBV7-9	TRBJ2-7	TRBD2	CASSPALAGLYEQYF
TRBV7-9	TRBJ2-3	.	CASSRGTFDTDTQYF
TRBV6-5	TRBJ2-3	.	CASSYVYSTTDTQYF
TRBV5-1	TRBJ1-2	.	CASSLDATARYGYTF
TRBV28	TRBJ2-7	TRBD1	CASSVGDRSSYEQYF
TRBV6-1	TRBJ2-5	TRBD2	CASSEFTSGGTQYF